This entry is about one T cell receptor (beta chain). The data belong to a study of blood T cells in healthy people across ages. This CDR3 is 11 amino acids long. Then a second PCR, running about 6 to 12 cycles, was carried out with a sample-barcoded 5' primer and a J-beta primer mix. TCRdb re-analysed the 5' RACE reads in MiXCR, keeping a single row per CDR3 protein. The profile shows about 750,000 distinct CDR3 sequences, roughly 53% of them singletons. The V call is TRBV21-1, the J call TRBJ2-3. TRBV21-1 is a pseudogene. This TCR derives from an elderly man in good health. Sequencing was carried out using blood. In nucleotides, the CDR3 is TGTGCCAGCATTTGGAGAGATACGCAGTATTTT. Residues: CASIWRDTQYF.